A single sample gave rise to the 27 T cell receptor beta chains below, sequenced in a study of blood T cell repertoires in COVID-19. Using immunoSEQ multiplex PCR, the repertoire was profiled, and TCRdb retains in-frame clones only, with some absent. The table records around 110,000 clones, 70% to 85% of them present only once. The sequencing input was peripheral blood. The receptors stem from a woman between 70 and 85 years old with acute or convalescent COVID-19.

Here the CDR3 reads CASRTGRHEKLFF. CDR3 nucleotide sequence: TGTGCCAGCAGGACAGGGCGGCATGAAAAACTGTTTTTT. The chain has TRBV27 and TRBJ1-4, with 7 positions matching TRBD1. This CDR3 comprises 13 residues. Per the germline V gene, CDR1 is MNHEY and CDR2 is SMNVEV (reference sequence). V shed 6 bases and J 6 bases; nucleotides not matched to a gene: 4.

The V call is TRBV5-1, the J call TRBJ2-2; D not certain. The germline V gene encodes CDR1 SGHRS and CDR2 YFSETQ. The V end was cut by 1 base, the J end by 2 bases, with 6 bases between. This CDR3 is 14 amino acids long. This chain's CDR3 is CASSLNLNTGELFF. The CDR3 nucleotides read TGCGCCAGCAGCTTGAACTTAAACACCGGGGAGCTGTTTTTT.

The count of this clone is one. The chain is built from TRBV30 and TRBJ2-7; D is ambiguous. This CDR3 region has 15 residues. The ends were cut back, 4 bases at V and 5 bases at J, with 21 bases in the middle. Per germline, CDR1 GTSNPN and CDR2 SVGIG (reference sequence). The CDR3 DNA is TGTGCCTGGAATGTGATCGGAGAGTTTAGAGACGAGCAGTACTTC. This codes for CAWNVIGEFRDEQYF.

This clone was seen a handful of times. The J gene is TRBJ2-4, the V gene TRBV2, with a weak D call TRBD2 (5 bases). V dropped 2 bases and J dropped 1 base, with 9 bases sitting between them. The length of the CDR3 is 15 residues. Germline CDR1 is SNHLY and CDR2 is FYNNEI. CDR3 sequence (DNA): TGTGCCAGCAGTGAATTAGCGTTGGCCAAAAACATTCAGTACTTC. It translates to CASSELALAKNIQYF.

V gene TRBV10-1 combines with J gene TRBJ2-3; D gene uncertain. CDR1 and CDR2 from the germline V gene are WNHNN and SYGVQD (reference sequence). Trimming cost V 4 bases and J 3 bases, with 2 bases left between them. This CDR3 is built from 11 residues. The CDR3 nucleotides are TGCGCCAGCAGTGCGACAGATACGCAGTATTTT. This codes for CASSATDTQYF.

This clone turned up a few times. This chain connects TRBV4-3 to TRBJ1-6; D call uncertain. V was clipped by 0 bases and J by 2 bases, with 11 bases between them. The CDR3 has 17 amino acids. The germline gives CDR1 LGHNA, CDR2 YSLEER. CDR3 amino acids: CASSQDTWATYNSPLHF. The CDR3 DNA reads as TGCGCCAGCAGCCAAGACACGTGGGCTACCTATAATTCACCCCTCCACTTT.

This clone was recorded a few times. V is TRBV29-1 and J is TRBJ1-2; 8 nucleotides align to TRBD1. The CDR3 is 13 residues long. J gave up 1 base and V 4 bases, and 2 bases lay outside the gene matches. CDR1 and CDR2 from the germline V gene are SQVTM and ANQGSEA. The CDR3 DNA reads TGCAGCGTTGCAGGGGGCCGTAACTATGGCTACACCTTC. Translating it yields CSVAGGRNYGYTF.

This chain connects TRBV13 to TRBJ1-1, with D possibly TRBD1 on 6 matching bases. V was shortened by 2 bases and J by 2 bases, with 12 bases between the two germline ends. The CDR3 totals 15 residues. Germline V gene sequence: CDR1 PRHDT, CDR2 FYEKMQ (reference sequence). The CDR3 coding sequence is TGTGCCAGCAGCTTACTGGGGACACATAACACTGAAGCTTTCTTT. Its protein is CASSLLGTHNTEAFF.

The chain carries TRBV3-1 (or the pseudogene TRBV3-2) and TRBJ1-1; D not resolved. Trimming shortened V by 4 bases and J by 3 bases, and 9 bases separated the two germline ends. Germline V gene data show CDR1 as LGHDT and CDR2 as YNNKEL (reference sequence). This CDR3 region has 13 residues. CDR3 sequence reads: CASSLGGDTEAFF. For the CDR3, the DNA is TGTGCCAGCAGCCTTGGCGGGGACACTGAAGCTTTCTTT.

V gene TRBV6-2 or TRBV6-3 combines with J gene TRBJ2-7; no clear D. The CDR3 totals 12 residues. With 5 bases removed from V and 3 bases from J, the gap between germline ends came to 8 bases. CDR1 and CDR2 (germline): MNHEY, SVGEGT. CDR3 in amino acids: CASSQTRYEQYV. CDR3 in DNA: TGTGCCAGCAGTCAAACACGCTACGAGCAGTACGTC.

This chain links TRBV7-2 with TRBJ2-7, with TRBD1 identical over 7 bases. This CDR3 spans 15 amino acids. Trimming cost V 3 bases and J 7 bases; bases outside gene matches: 12. CDR1 and CDR2 from the germline V gene are SGHTA and FQGNSA. CDR3 DNA: TGTGCCAGCAGCTTGACAGGGTTTCCTCCGAGGGAGCAGTACTTC. Translated, it gives CASSLTGFPPREQYF.

The chain uses TRBV6-5 and TRBJ1-5; tentatively, D is TRBD1 (5 bases). V was shortened by 4 bases and J by 1 base, with 8 bases between the two germline ends. The CDR3 length is 14 residues. Germline assignment: CDR1 MNHEY and CDR2 SVGAGI. The CDR3 nucleotides are TGTGCCAGCAGTTCCAGGGTAAGCAATCAGCCCCAGCATTTT. Translating gives CASSSRVSNQPQHF.

The chain has TRBV5-4 and TRBJ2-1; TRBD2 might be the D (6 bases). Between the trimmed V and J ends, which lost 0 bases and 10 bases, there was a span of 11 bases. The CDR3 length is 13 residues. Germline CDR1 SGHNT, CDR2 YYREEE (reference sequence). CDR3 coding DNA: TGTGCCAGCAGCTTGGGGGGGGTGCGGGAGCAGTTCTTC. This codes for CASSLGGVREQFF.

This sequence joins TRBV27 and TRBJ2-3; 9 nucleotides agree with TRBD2. This CDR3 is built from 17 residues. The germline V gene encodes CDR1 MNHEY and CDR2 SMNVEV (reference sequence). V was clipped by 6 bases and J by 4 bases; unmatched bases: 14. The CDR3 DNA reads as TGTGCCAGCAGGTCCACCTTCCGGCGGGGGGGTTCAGATACGCAGTATTTT. Translating gives CASRSTFRRGGSDTQYF.

The chain has TRBV7-6 and TRBJ2-2; TRBD1 matches at 10 bases. This CDR3 spans 16 amino acids. J lost 4 bases, V lost 7 bases, and 9 bases had no gene match. Germline V gives CDR1 SGHVS, CDR2 FNYEAQ. The CDR3 spells CASTPLGQGVTGELFF. DNA of the CDR3: TGTGCCAGCACCCCATTAGGACAGGGGGTCACCGGGGAGCTGTTTTTT.

The J gene is TRBJ1-2, the V gene TRBV7-8, with D unclear. The germline CDR1 and CDR2 sequences are SGHVS and FQNEAQ. This CDR3 is built from 14 residues. The V end was cut by 0 bases, the J end by 8 bases, with 13 bases between. The CDR3 reads CASSLASGRRGYTF. CDR3 DNA: TGTGCCAGCAGCTTAGCGTCAGGTCGACGAGGCTACACCTTC.

The V gene is TRBV2, the J gene TRBJ1-1; 9 bases agree with TRBD1. J was trimmed by 4 bases and V by 5 bases; bases with no gene match: 5. Germline values: CDR1 SNHLY, CDR2 FYNNEI. The CDR3 runs to 14 residues. The CDR3 reads CASSSGTGITEAFF. The CDR3 bases are TGTGCCAGCAGTTCCGGGACAGGGATCACTGAAGCTTTCTTT.

The chain links TRBV2 to TRBJ2-2; 8 positions agree with TRBD1. Trimming removed 3 bases from V and 6 bases from J; junction bases left unmatched: 6. Germline V CDR1 and CDR2: SNHLY, FYNNEI. CDR3 length: 15 residues. The CDR3 loop is CASSEQGALAGELFF. CDR3 nucleotide sequence: TGTGCCAGCAGTGAGCAGGGGGCGCTCGCCGGGGAGCTGTTTTTT.

V and J are TRBV6-4 and TRBJ2-3; 10 bases agree with TRBD2. Unmatched junction bases numbered 2, after V lost 5 bases and J lost 0 bases. The CDR3 length is 15 residues. CDR1 and CDR2 (germline): MRHNA, SNTAGT. For the CDR3, the DNA is TGTGCCAGCAGTAGCGGGGGGGCCAGCACAGATACGCAGTATTTT. Translation gives CASSSGGASTDTQYF.

The rearrangement links TRBV7-2 to TRBJ2-1; TRBD2 matches at 11 bases. The CDR3 has 16 amino acids. From germline, CDR1 is SGHTA and CDR2 FQGNSA. The junction had 8 bases not matched to a gene; V was cut back by 4 bases and J by 6 bases. In DNA form, the CDR3 reads TGTGCCAGCAGCTGGGTAGCGGGGGGGCCCGGCAATGAGCAGTTCTTC. Translated: CASSWVAGGPGNEQFF.

V is TRBV12-3 or TRBV12-4 and J is TRBJ1-1; a weak D match, TRBD1 (6 bases). V lost 7 bases to trimming and J lost 7 bases, with 10 bases between them. CDR3 size: 11 residues. CDR3 DNA sequence: TGTGCCAGCACCCAGGGGTTTGAAGCTTTCTTT. Residues: CASTQGFEAFF.

V and J are TRBV5-6 and TRBJ2-2; TRBD2 might be the D (6 bases). V dropped 0 bases and J dropped 6 bases, with 18 bases sitting between them. The CDR3 length is 17 residues. CDR1 is SGHDT and CDR2 is YYEEEE in the germline V gene. Written as DNA, the CDR3 is TGTGCCAGCAGCTTGGATAGGTGGAGGGACGACGCCGGGGAGCTGTTTTTT. Its translation: CASSLDRWRDDAGELFF. The whole variable domain, filled in from reference TRBV5-6 and TRBJ2-2, reads DAGVTQSPTHLIKTRGQQVTLRCSPKSGHDTVSWYQQALGQGPQFIFQYYEEEERQRGNFPDRFSGHQFPNYSSELNVNALLLGDSALYLCASSLDRWRDDAGELFFGEGSRLTVL.

V and J are TRBV6-2 or TRBV6-3 and TRBJ2-7; 8 bases agree with TRBD1. Germline CDR1 and CDR2: MNHEY and SVGEGT. The CDR3 length is 17 residues. The V gene end was trimmed by 5 bases and the J gene end by 3 bases; junction bases not matched to a gene: 15. CDR3 residues: CASSPFAAGQGLYEQYF. The CDR3, as DNA: TGTGCCAGCAGTCCCTTCGCGGCTGGACAGGGCCTCTACGAGCAGTACTTC.

The chain employs TRBV4-2 and TRBJ2-2; 9 bases line up with TRBD2. Per germline, CDR1 LGHNA and CDR2 YNFKEQ. The V segment lost 1 base and the J segment 3 bases; nucleotides outside the gene matches: 18. The CDR3 has 21 residues. In nucleotides, the CDR3 is TGTGCCAGCAGCCAAGGGGACCCCGGACTAGCGTCAATAGGGGACACCGGGGAGCTGTTTTTT. Its translation: CASSQGDPGLASIGDTGELFF.

The chain joins TRBV19 to TRBJ2-7; D is perhaps TRBD1 (5 bases). The CDR3 sequence is 18 residues long. The ends were cut back, 7 bases at V and 0 bases at J, with 25 bases in the middle. The germline V gene has CDR1 LNHDA and CDR2 SQIVND (reference sequence). This chain's CDR3 is CASIPPLRKGRNSYEQYF. The CDR3 nucleotides read TGTGCCAGTATTCCCCCCTTGAGGAAGGGGCGAAACTCCTACGAGCAGTACTTC.

This clone was recorded once. CDR3 sequence reads: CASSPVTGSYEQYF. The CDR3 region has the DNA TGTGCCAGCTCACCGGTGACGGGCTCCTACGAGCAGTACTTC. The rearrangement links TRBV18 to TRBJ2-7; D gene uncertain. Germline CDR1 reads KGHSH; CDR2 reads LQKENI. The V and J ends lost 3 bases and 0 bases respectively, with 9 bases between them. This CDR3 contains 14 residues. The variable domain in full, with the rest retrieved from reference TRBV18 and TRBJ2-7, is NAGVMQNPRHLVRRRGQEARLRCSPMKGHSHVYWYRQLPEEGLKFMVYLQKENIIDESGMPKERFSAEFPKEGPSILRIQQVVRGDSAAYFCASSPVTGSYEQYFGPGTRLTVT.

J is TRBJ2-5 and V is TRBV19; 7 bases fit TRBD2. CDR1 is LNHDA and CDR2 is SQIVND in the germline V gene (reference sequence). The ends lost 4 bases at V and 9 bases at J; junction bases unmatched: 11. The length of the CDR3 is 14 residues. The CDR3 DNA sequence: TGTGCCAGTAGTAGCGTGGGAGGGGCCTTCTCCCAGTACTTC. It translates to CASSSVGGAFSQYF.